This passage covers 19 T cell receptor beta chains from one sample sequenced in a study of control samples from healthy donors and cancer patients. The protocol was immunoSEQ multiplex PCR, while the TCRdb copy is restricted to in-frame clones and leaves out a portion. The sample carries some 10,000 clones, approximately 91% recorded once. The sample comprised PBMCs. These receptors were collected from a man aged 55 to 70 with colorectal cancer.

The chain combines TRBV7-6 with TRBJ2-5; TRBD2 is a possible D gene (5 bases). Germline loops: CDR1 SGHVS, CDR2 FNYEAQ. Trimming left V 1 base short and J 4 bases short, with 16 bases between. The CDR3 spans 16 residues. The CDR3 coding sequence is TGTGCCAGCAGCTTAGGCGGAGGACGGGCTTTAGAGACCCAGTACTTC. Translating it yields CASSLGGGRALETQYF.

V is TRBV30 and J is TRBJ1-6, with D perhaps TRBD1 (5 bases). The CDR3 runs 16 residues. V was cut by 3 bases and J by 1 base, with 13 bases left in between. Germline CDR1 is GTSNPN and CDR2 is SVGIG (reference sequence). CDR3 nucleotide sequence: TGTGCCTGGAGGGGGACCCGGGGGTCCTATAATTCACCCCTCCACTTT. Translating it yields CAWRGTRGSYNSPLHF.

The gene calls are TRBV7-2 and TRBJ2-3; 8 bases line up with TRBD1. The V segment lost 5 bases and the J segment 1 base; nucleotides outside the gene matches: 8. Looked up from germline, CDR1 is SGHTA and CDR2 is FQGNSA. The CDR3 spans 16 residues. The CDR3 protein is CASSPGQGLGTDTQYF. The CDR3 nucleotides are TGTGCCAGCAGCCCAGGACAGGGATTGGGCACAGATACGCAGTATTTT.

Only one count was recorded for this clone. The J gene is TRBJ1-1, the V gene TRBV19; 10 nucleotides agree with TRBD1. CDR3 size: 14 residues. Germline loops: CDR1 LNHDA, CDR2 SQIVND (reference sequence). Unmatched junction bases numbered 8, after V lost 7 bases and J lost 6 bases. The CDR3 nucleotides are TGTGCCAGTACCCCATGGACAGGGGGTCCTGAAGCTTTCTTT. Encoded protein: CASTPWTGGPEAFF. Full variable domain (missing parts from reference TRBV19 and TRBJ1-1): DGGITQSPKYLFRKEGQNVTLSCEQNLNHDAMYWYRQDPGQGLRLIYYSQIVNDFQKGDIAEGYSVSREKKESFPLTVTSAQKNPTAFYLCASTPWTGGPEAFFGQGTRLTVV.

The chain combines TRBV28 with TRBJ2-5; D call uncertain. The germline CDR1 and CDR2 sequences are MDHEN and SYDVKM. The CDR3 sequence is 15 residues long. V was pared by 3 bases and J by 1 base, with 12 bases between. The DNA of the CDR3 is TGTGCCAGCAGTTTTCTGACCCCGCCCCAAGAGACCCAGTACTTC. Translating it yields CASSFLTPPQETQYF.

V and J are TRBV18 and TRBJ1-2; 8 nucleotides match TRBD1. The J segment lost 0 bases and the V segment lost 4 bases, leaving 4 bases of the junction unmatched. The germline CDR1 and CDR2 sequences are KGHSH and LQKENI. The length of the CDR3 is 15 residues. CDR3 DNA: TGTGCCAGCTCACTACGGACAGGGTCTAACTATGGCTACACCTTC. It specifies CASSLRTGSNYGYTF.

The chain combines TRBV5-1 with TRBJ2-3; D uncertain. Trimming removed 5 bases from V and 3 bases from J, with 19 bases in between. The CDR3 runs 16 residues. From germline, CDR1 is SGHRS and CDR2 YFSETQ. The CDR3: CASSSRAAALTDTQYF. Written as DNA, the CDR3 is TGCGCCAGCAGTAGCCGGGCTGCGGCCCTTACAGATACGCAGTATTTT.

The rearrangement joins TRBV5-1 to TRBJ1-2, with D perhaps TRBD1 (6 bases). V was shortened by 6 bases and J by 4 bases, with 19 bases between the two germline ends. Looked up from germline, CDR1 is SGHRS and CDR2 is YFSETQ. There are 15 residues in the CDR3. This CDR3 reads CASKKGGGDFYGYTF. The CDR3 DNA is TGCGCCAGCAAAAAGGGAGGGGGTGATTTCTATGGCTACACCTTC.

In nucleotides, the CDR3 is TGTGCCAGCAAGAGAGGACCCGCCCAAGAGACCCAGTACTTC. This translates into CASKRGPAQETQYF. The V call is TRBV11-1, the J call TRBJ2-5; D gene unclear. Germline CDR1 is SGHAT and CDR2 is FQDESV (reference sequence). This CDR3 is 14 amino acids long. V was shortened by 7 bases and J by 1 base, with 13 bases between the two germline ends.

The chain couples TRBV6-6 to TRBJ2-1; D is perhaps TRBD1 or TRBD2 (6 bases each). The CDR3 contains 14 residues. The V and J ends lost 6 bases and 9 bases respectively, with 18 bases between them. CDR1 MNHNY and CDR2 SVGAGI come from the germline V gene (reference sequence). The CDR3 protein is CASSRGGGRSEQFF. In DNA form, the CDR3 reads TGTGCCAGCAGCCGCGGAGGGGGGCGGAGTGAGCAGTTCTTC.

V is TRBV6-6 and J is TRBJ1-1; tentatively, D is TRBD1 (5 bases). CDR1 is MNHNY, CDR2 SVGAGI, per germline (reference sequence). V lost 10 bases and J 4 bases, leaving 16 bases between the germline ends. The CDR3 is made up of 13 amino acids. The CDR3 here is CATSSTTGTEAFF. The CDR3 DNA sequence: TGTGCCACCTCATCTACTACAGGCACTGAAGCTTTCTTT.

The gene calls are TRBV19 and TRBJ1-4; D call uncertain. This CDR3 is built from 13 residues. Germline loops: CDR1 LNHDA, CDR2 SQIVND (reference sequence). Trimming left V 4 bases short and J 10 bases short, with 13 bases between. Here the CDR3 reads CASSTNGEGKLFF. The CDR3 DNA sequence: TGTGCCAGTAGTACAAACGGTGAAGGAAAACTGTTTTTT. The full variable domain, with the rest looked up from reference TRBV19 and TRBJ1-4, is DGGITQSPKYLFRKEGQNVTLSCEQNLNHDAMYWYRQDPGQGLRLIYYSQIVNDFQKGDIAEGYSVSREKKESFPLTVTSAQKNPTAFYLCASSTNGEGKLFFGSGTQLSVL.

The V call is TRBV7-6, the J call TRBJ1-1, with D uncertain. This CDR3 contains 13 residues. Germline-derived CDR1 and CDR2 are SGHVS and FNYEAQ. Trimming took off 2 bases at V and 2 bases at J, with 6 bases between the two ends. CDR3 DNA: TGTGCCAGCAGCTTAAGTATAAACACTGAAGCTTTCTTT. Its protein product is CASSLSINTEAFF.

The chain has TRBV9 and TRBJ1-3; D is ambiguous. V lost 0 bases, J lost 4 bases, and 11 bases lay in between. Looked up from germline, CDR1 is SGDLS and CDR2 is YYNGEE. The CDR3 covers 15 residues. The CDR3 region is CASSVGFGFGNTIYF. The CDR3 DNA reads TGTGCCAGCAGCGTAGGTTTTGGATTCGGAAACACCATATATTTT.

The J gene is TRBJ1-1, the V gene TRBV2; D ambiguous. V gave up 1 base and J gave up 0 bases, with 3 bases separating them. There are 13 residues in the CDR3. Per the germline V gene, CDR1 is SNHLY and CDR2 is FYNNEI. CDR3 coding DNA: TGTGCCAGCAGTGAAGATATGAACACTGAAGCTTTCTTT. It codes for CASSEDMNTEAFF.

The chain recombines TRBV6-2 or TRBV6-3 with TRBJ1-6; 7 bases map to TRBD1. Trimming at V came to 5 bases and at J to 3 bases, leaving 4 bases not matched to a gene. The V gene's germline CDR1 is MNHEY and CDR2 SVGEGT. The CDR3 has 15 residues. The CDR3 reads CASSQWDSYNSPLHF. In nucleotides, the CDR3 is TGTGCCAGCAGTCAATGGGACAGCTATAATTCACCCCTCCACTTT.

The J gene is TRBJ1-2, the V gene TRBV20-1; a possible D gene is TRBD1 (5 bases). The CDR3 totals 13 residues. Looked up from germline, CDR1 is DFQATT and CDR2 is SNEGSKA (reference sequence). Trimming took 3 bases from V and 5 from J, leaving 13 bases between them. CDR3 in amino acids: CSASDPGRYGYTF. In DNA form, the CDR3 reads TGCAGTGCTAGTGACCCGGGGCGGTATGGCTACACCTTC.

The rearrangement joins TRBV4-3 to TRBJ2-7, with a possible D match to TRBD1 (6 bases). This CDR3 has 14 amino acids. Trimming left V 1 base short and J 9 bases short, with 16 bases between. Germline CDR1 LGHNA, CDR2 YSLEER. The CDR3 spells CASSQGQGIRGQYF. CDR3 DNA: TGCGCCAGCAGCCAAGGGCAGGGGATTAGAGGGCAGTACTTC.

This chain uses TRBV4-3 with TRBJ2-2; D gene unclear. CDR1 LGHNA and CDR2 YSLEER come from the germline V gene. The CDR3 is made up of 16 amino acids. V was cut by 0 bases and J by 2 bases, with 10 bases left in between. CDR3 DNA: TGCGCCAGCAGCCAAGATTGGCCCATTAACACCGGGGAGCTGTTTTTT. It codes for CASSQDWPINTGELFF.